This T cell receptor (beta chain) came from a study of blood T cell repertoires in COVID-19. Background on the study: Both acute and convalescent COVID-19 samples were obtained from the United States, Italy and Spain.

This CDR3 has 16 amino acids. V gave up 0 bases and J gave up 1 base, with 10 bases separating them. The V gene's germline CDR1 is SGHRS and CDR2 YFSETQ. Patients of the Seattle cohort, enrolled during active infection, were followed longitudinally. As originally analysed: By means of reference gene primer amplification, nucleated cell counts were estimated. Profiled with immunoSEQ multiplex PCR; TCRdb holds only in-frame clones, not every one. V and J calls plus clone size are reproduced from that table; the DNA served to infer D and trimming. Of about 210,000 clones detected, around 80% appear once; the ten largest clones hold over 9.5%.

This chain connects TRBV5-1 to TRBJ2-2; D remains ambiguous. This receptor was obtained from a woman of 80 years or more with COVID-19, enrolled during active disease. The sample was peripheral blood. The CDR3 protein is CASSLDARRNTGELFF. In DNA, the CDR3 is TGCGCCAGCAGCTTGGATGCACGCAGGAACACCGGGGAGCTGTTTTTT.